This T cell receptor (beta chain) originates from a study of blood T cell repertoires in COVID-19. As for the study in general: Some COVID-19 samples were acute and others convalescent; all came from the United States, Italy and Spain. PBMCs, B-cell-depleted T cells, or T cells were the source of the cDNA or gDNA that made up the material.

The authors' processing: Estimation of nucleated cell counts relied on the amplification of reference gene primers. Some clones are missing from TCRdb's copy, which holds only in-frame ones; the method was immunoSEQ multiplex PCR. V and J calls plus clone size are reproduced from that table; the DNA served to infer D and trimming. This sample carries fewer than 250,000 clones, around 78% of them seen once, and the ten largest clones take about 2.5%. Germline-derived CDR1 and CDR2 are SGDLS and YYNGEE. This CDR3 is 13 amino acids long. After removal of 1 base from V and 3 bases from J, the junction contained 1 base not matched to a gene.

The genes are TRBV9 and TRBJ2-7; TRBD1 aligns across 7 bases. Sequenced input: peripheral blood. This sequence originates from a woman aged 70-85 years with active or convalescent COVID-19. The CDR3 here is CASSVRTGYEQYF. CDR3 bases: TGTGCCAGCAGCGTACGGACAGGCTACGAGCAGTACTTC.